This TCR beta chain stems from a study of T cells in tuberculosis. This table comes from immunoSEQ multiplex PCR, and its TCRdb copy is limited to in-frame clones, with some not included. This sample has fewer than 30,000 clones, with approximately 93% found just once. Adolescents were screened for latent TB by skin test and IGRA. The sample was PBMCs. The receptor comes from a donor aged 10-30 years with latent tuberculosis or without tuberculosis infection.

The CDR3 DNA is TGTGCCAGCAGCTTAATGGGCTTCGTGAGTAATGAGCAGTTCTTC. It specifies CASSLMGFVSNEQFF. The chain has TRBV7-2 and TRBJ2-1; D remains unclear. Looked up from germline, CDR1 is SGHTA and CDR2 is FQGNSA. V lost 2 bases, J lost 7 bases, and 15 bases lay in between. This CDR3 region has 15 residues.